This T cell receptor (beta chain) stems from a study of blood T cell repertoires in COVID-19. About the research overall: Spain, Italy and the United States supplied samples that represented acute and convalescent COVID-19. In each case, the material was cDNA or gDNA derived from T cells, B-cell-depleted T cells, or PBMCs.

The V and J ends lost 7 bases and 10 bases respectively, with 11 bases between them. From germline, CDR1 is SEHNR and CDR2 FQNEAQ (reference sequence). This CDR3 spans 11 amino acids. The authors' processing: Counts of nucleated cells, estimated from reference gene primer amplification, were obtained. Repertoires were generated with immunoSEQ multiplex PCR, while TCRdb's copy carries only in-frame clones and drops some. V and J calls and clone size are those listed in that table; D and trimming were worked out from the DNA. The table has over 300,000 clones, about 89% seen once. The V call is TRBV7-9, the J call TRBJ2-1, with D possibly being TRBD1 (5 bases). The TCR comes from a man aged 35 to 55 with acute or convalescent COVID-19. Material for sequencing was peripheral blood. The CDR3 sequence: CASTNSGEQFF. In DNA form, the CDR3 reads TGTGCCAGCACCAATTCAGGGGAGCAGTTCTTC.